A selection of T cell receptor beta chains follows, all from one sample in a study of blood T cell repertoires in COVID-19. The table came from immunoSEQ multiplex PCR; TCRdb's copy has only in-frame clones and leaves some out. The repertoire consists of around 160,000 clones, with roughly four fifths occurring once and the leading ten covering approximately 10%. Sample: PBMCs or T cells enriched from blood (not recorded which). These receptors were taken from a man in his fifties who had recovered from COVID-19. Each CDR3 is given without its conserved first and last residue. Each record gives: V gene, CDR3 length, J gene, CDR3 protein.

>TRBV6-5|13|TRBJ2-2
ASSPLTGNTGELF
>TRBV5-1|13|TRBJ1-2
ASSPMTATNYGYT
>TRBV6-5|14|TRBJ1-4
ASSYSTGAGYEKLF
>TRBV7-9|15|TRBJ2-1
ASSFAAQRGSGLPQF
>TRBV19|12|TRBJ1-2
ASSIGEGNYGYT
>TRBV6-2/TRBV6-3|14|TRBJ2-2
ASSYVGRGDTGELF
>TRBV28|12|TRBJ2-7
ASTTPGVTYEQY
>TRBV29-1|10|TRBJ1-2
SVGTRVNGYT
>TRBV28|14|TRBJ1-1
ASSQGGSWIGTEAF
>TRBV11-2|12|TRBJ1-1
ASSLVMTVTEAF
>TRBV5-1|14|TRBJ2-3
ASSLAGGGAGDTQY
>TRBV24-1|13|TRBJ2-1
ATSETGLGWNEQF
>TRBV19|13|TRBJ2-2
ASSIRLAVTGELF
>TRBV6-1|14|TRBJ1-5
ASSEVEFYGNQPQH
>TRBV9|13|TRBJ2-3
ASSRTSGSTDTQY
>TRBV7-9|12|TRBJ1-4
ASSQTGAGEKLF
>TRBV3-1/TRBV3-2|14|TRBJ2-1
ASSHHGTSGYNEQF
>TRBV5-1|16|TRBJ2-7
ASSLARTSGIDSYEQY
>TRBV5-4|13|TRBJ2-7
ASSPGRDRGREQY
>TRBV29-1|13|TRBJ2-2
SAESGGANTGELF
>TRBV2|14|TRBJ2-5
ASSDGRRSHQETQY
>TRBV7-2|12|TRBJ2-5
ASSLDSEEETQY
>TRBV12-3/TRBV12-4|11|TRBJ1-3
ASSLLTGNTIY
>TRBV27|11|TRBJ1-1
ASSFLRNTEAF
>TRBV19|13|TRBJ2-1
ASSQGQGRNNEQF
>TRBV4-1|13|TRBJ2-7
ASSQVESGSYEQY
>TRBV5-1|13|TRBJ1-2
ASNPNREPWSGYT